This T cell receptor beta chain was documented in a study of OX40 agonist ivuxolimab in advanced cancers. About the research overall: The drug used for patients, ivuxolimab, was an agonistic anti-OX40 (CD134) antibody. Three patients had partial responses: one hepatocellular carcinoma, two cutaneous melanoma.

This clone was detected once. With baseline, cycle 4 day 1, and cycle 7 day 1 as timepoints, blood was sampled. The CDR3 sequence is 14 residues long. Germline V CDR1 and CDR2: MNHNS, SASEGT. With 4 bases clipped from V and 3 bases from J, the junction kept 3 bases outside the gene matches. Clones were read by immunoSEQ multiplex PCR, and TCRdb kept only the in-frame ones, dropping some. The sample lists roughly 97,000 clones; about 90% were seen once. The material was CD4+ or CD8+ T cells sorted from blood, obtained in a trial of the OX40 agonist ivuxolimab. The chain has TRBV6-1 and TRBJ2-7; TRBD1 matches at 10 bases. This sequence was found in an adult with an advanced solid tumor such as melanoma, head and neck, liver or kidney cancer. The CDR3 spells CASSADRGFYEQYF. The CDR3 nucleotides read TGTGCCAGCAGTGCGGACAGGGGGTTCTACGAGCAGTACTTC.